This T cell receptor beta chain was identified in a study of cytotoxic CD8 clonotypes in ibrutinib-treated CLL. Study-wide context: The patient breakdown showed 10 to 12 relapsed/refractory and approximately 15 treatment-naive cases, with fewer than 18 IGHV unmutated. Samples had a mean of around 260,000 productive templates and almost 95,000 productive rearrangements.

Some clones are missing from TCRdb's copy, which holds only in-frame ones; the method was immunoSEQ multiplex PCR. The sample lists 150,000 to 250,000 clones, approximately 72% occurring once. The TCR beta libraries used 1.5 to 2 micrograms of genomic DNA that came from cryopreserved PBMCs. Study-wide results and caveats: Sustained-remission patients were sampled at different times than progressing patients were.

This clone was seen once. Its antigen is as yet unknown. Germline CDR1 is SGHTA and CDR2 is FQGNSA. This CDR3 is built from 15 residues. V was pared by 3 bases and J by 7 bases, with 7 bases of the junction left unmatched. The clonotype was recovered from a human donor with chronic lymphocytic leukemia. The rearrangement uses TRBV7-2 and TRBJ2-7; 12 bases are a match to TRBD2. This material consisted of PBMCs, taken after 24 months of ibrutinib treatment. The CDR3 region has the DNA TGTGCCAGCAGCTTCCGACTAGCGGGAGCAGGGGAGCAGTACTTC. It is translated as CASSFRLAGAGEQYF.